The next 20 T cell receptor beta chains were all read from a single sample in a study of CD8 T cells in ankylosing spondylitis. No antigens are known for them. General observations from the study: A motif in TCR beta, a set of 8 or 9 highly homologous variants, appeared characteristic of ankylosing spondylitis blood.

Using its own MiXCR run on the 5' RACE reads, TCRdb lists one record per CDR3 protein. The sample consists of about 450,000 distinct CDR3 sequences, about 24% of them appearing once. Specimen: blood, either unsorted or a sorted T cell fraction (not recorded which). The receptors stem from a male donor with ankylosing spondylitis.

This clonotype appeared a few times. V usage is TRBV3-1 and J usage is TRBJ2-3; 7 bases fit TRBD2. The CDR3 consists of 14 residues. Germline CDR1 LGHDT, CDR2 YNNKEL (reference sequence). After removal of 4 bases from V and 4 bases from J, the junction contained 5 bases not matched to a gene. Here the CDR3 DNA reads TGTGCCAGCAGCCTCGGGACTATCTCAGATACGCAGTATTTT. This codes for CASSLGTISDTQYF.

V is TRBV24-1 and J is TRBJ1-2; 12 bases fit TRBD1. CDR1 is KGHDR, CDR2 SFDVKD, per germline. V lost 4 bases, J lost 2 bases, and 4 bases stayed unmatched. The CDR3 covers 16 residues. CDR3 sequence: CATSDPGTGGNYGYTF. The CDR3 DNA reads as TGTGCCACCAGTGACCCTGGGACAGGGGGCAACTATGGCTACACCTTC.

The table lists this clonotype with a few counts. The rearrangement uses TRBV7-8 and TRBJ2-1; D is possibly TRBD2 (6 bases). The CDR3 sequence is 16 residues long. Germline assignment: CDR1 SGHVS and CDR2 FQNEAQ. The V end lost 1 base, the J end lost 2 bases, and 12 bases lay between the germline ends. CDR3 in amino acids: CASSLGQASAYNEQFF. The DNA of the CDR3 is TGTGCCAGCAGCTTAGGTCAGGCTAGCGCCTACAATGAGCAGTTCTTC.

The J gene is TRBJ2-1, the V gene TRBV2, with 11 bases identical to TRBD2. Germline CDR1 reads SNHLY; CDR2 reads FYNNEI. The junction had 9 bases not matched to a gene; V was cut back by 6 bases and J by 5 bases. The CDR3 has 16 residues. The DNA for the CDR3 is TGTGCCAGCAGGTTACTAGCGGGAGCTGACAACAATGAGCAGTTCTTC. Protein product: CASRLLAGADNNEQFF.

V usage is TRBV7-8 and J usage is TRBJ2-1; 7 bases agree with TRBD2. V dropped 1 base and J dropped 5; count of bases not matched to a gene: 11. The germline gives CDR1 SGHVS, CDR2 FQNEAQ. The CDR3 has 17 residues. CDR3 nucleotides: TGTGCCAGCAGCTTAGGGGGGGGTAGCGGCTCAAACAATGAGCAGTTCTTC. This gives the protein CASSLGGGSGSNNEQFF.

The chain uses TRBV20-1 and TRBJ2-3, with a possible D match to TRBD1 (5 bases). The CDR3 extends over 12 amino acids. V was clipped by 5 bases and J by 3 bases, with 9 bases between them. The germline V gene has CDR1 DFQATT and CDR2 SNEGSKA (reference sequence). In DNA, the CDR3 is TGCAGTGCTGGAGCAGGGACAGATACGCAGTATTTT. The encoded protein is CSAGAGTDTQYF.

This clonotype is classed as medium-sized. The genes are TRBV18 and TRBJ2-2, with D uncertain. V lost 3 bases to trimming and J lost 5 bases, with 13 bases between them. Germline V CDR1 and CDR2: KGHSH, LQKENI. This CDR3 comprises 15 residues. The CDR3 is CASSPQSTTTGELFF. The CDR3 region has the DNA TGTGCCAGCTCACCCCAATCGACAACTACCGGGGAGCTGTTTTTT. The whole variable domain, filled in from reference TRBV18 and TRBJ2-2, reads NAGVMQNPRHLVRRRGQEARLRCSPMKGHSHVYWYRQLPEEGLKFMVYLQKENIIDESGMPKERFSAEFPKEGPSILRIQQVVRGDSAAYFCASSPQSTTTGELFFGEGSRLTVL.

The chain recombines TRBV4-1 with TRBJ2-1, with 10 bases identical to TRBD2. Trimming cost V 1 base and J 9 bases; bases outside gene matches: 15. Germline CDR1 is MGHRA and CDR2 is YSYEKL. This CDR3 has 18 residues. The CDR3 region is CASSQGRGLAGDEAEQFF. In DNA form, the CDR3 reads TGCGCCAGCAGCCAAGGTCGTGGTCTAGCGGGAGATGAGGCTGAGCAGTTCTTC.

The V call is TRBV27, the J call TRBJ2-3; 13 nucleotides align to TRBD2. Trimming cost V 5 bases and J 11 bases; bases outside gene matches: 16. The CDR3 sequence is 17 residues long. Per germline, CDR1 MNHEY and CDR2 SMNVEV (reference sequence). The CDR3 sequence is CASSPGTSGTAQIGQYF. The CDR3 bases are TGTGCCAGCAGTCCTGGGACTAGCGGGACCGCACAGATAGGGCAGTATTTT.

This clonotype was detected only a few times. This chain links TRBV20-1 with TRBJ2-3; 13 nucleotides agree with TRBD2. Germline V gene lookup returns CDR1 DFQATT and CDR2 SNEGSKA (reference sequence). The CDR3 has 17 amino acids. V was clipped by 6 bases and J by 0 bases; unmatched bases: 9. The CDR3, as DNA: TGCAGTGCCACGACTAGCGGGAGGTTGGGAAGCACAGATACGCAGTATTTT. This translates into CSATTSGRLGSTDTQYF.

The V and J genes are TRBV16 and TRBJ1-2, with D perhaps matching TRBD1 (5 bases). Trimming took 0 bases from V and 7 from J, leaving 12 bases between them. CDR3 length equals 14 residues. Per the germline V gene, CDR1 is KGHSY and CDR2 is FQNENV. CDR3 loop: CASSQSQGDSGYTF. The CDR3 DNA reads TGTGCCAGCAGCCAATCGCAGGGCGACTCTGGCTACACCTTC.

This chain links TRBV24-1 with TRBJ2-5; perhaps D is TRBD1 or TRBD2 (5 bases each). The ends were cut back, 3 bases at V and 3 bases at J, with 10 bases in the middle. From germline, CDR1 is KGHDR and CDR2 SFDVKD. The CDR3 length is 14 residues. In DNA form, the CDR3 reads TGTGCCACCAGTGATCCAGGGAGAGAAGAGACCCAGTACTTC. Translated: CATSDPGREETQYF.

This clonotype has only a few counts. The chain recombines TRBV19 with TRBJ2-5; 12 bases are a match to TRBD2. This CDR3 region has 15 residues. Germline trimming cut 4 bases from V and 5 bases from J; bases unmatched to any gene: 5. Germline loops: CDR1 LNHDA, CDR2 SQIVND (reference sequence). The CDR3 here is CASSKLAGGPETQYF. CDR3 bases: TGTGCCAGTAGTAAACTAGCGGGAGGCCCCGAGACCCAGTACTTC.

The rearrangement links TRBV20-1 to TRBJ2-2; D is perhaps TRBD1 or TRBD2 (6 bases each). This CDR3 spans 17 amino acids. The germline gives CDR1 DFQATT, CDR2 SNEGSKA (reference sequence). The V end was cut by 3 bases, the J end by 4 bases, with 21 bases between. For the CDR3, the DNA is TGCAGTGCTAGGATTTGGCAGGGGAGGAGTGGCACCGGGGAGCTGTTTTTT. Translation: CSARIWQGRSGTGELFF.

The chain recombines TRBV5-1 with TRBJ1-2; TRBD1 matches at 11 bases. V trimming: 3 bases; J trimming: 7 bases; junction bases outside the gene matches: 11. Germline-derived CDR1 and CDR2 are SGHRS and YFSETQ. The CDR3 loop spans 16 amino acids. In DNA, the CDR3 is TGCGCCAGCAGCTACCGGACAGGGGGCGATTTTAGTGGCTACACCTTC. This gives the protein CASSYRTGGDFSGYTF.

The chain carries TRBV14 and TRBJ2-1; D call uncertain. Germline CDR1 and CDR2: SGHDN and FVKESK. The germline V and J ends were trimmed by 3 bases and 4 bases, with 22 bases remaining between them. This CDR3 region has 18 residues. The CDR3 region is CASSHAYAVPRKYNEQFF. The CDR3 coding sequence is TGTGCCAGCAGCCACGCATACGCGGTGCCTCGAAAATACAATGAGCAGTTCTTC.

This chain joins TRBV20-1 and TRBJ2-5; TRBD2 agrees at 12 bases. In germline, CDR1 is DFQATT, CDR2 SNEGSKA (reference sequence). The CDR3 runs to 14 residues. J lost 4 bases, V lost 3 bases, and 3 bases had no gene match. The DNA of the CDR3 is TGCAGTGCTAGTCCGGGACTAGCGGGAGAGACCCAGTACTTC. Amino acids: CSASPGLAGETQYF.

The chain couples TRBV15 to TRBJ2-1; unclear D gene. This CDR3 has 16 residues. Germline V gives CDR1 LNHNV, CDR2 YYDKDF (reference sequence). V lost 0 bases and J 0 bases, leaving 9 bases between the germline ends. The CDR3 DNA reads TGTGCCACCAGCAGAGACGCGACGAGCTCCTACAATGAGCAGTTCTTC. It encodes CATSRDATSSYNEQFF.

This rearrangement joins TRBV29-1 to TRBJ2-7; TRBD1 agrees at 7 bases. CDR1 and CDR2 (germline): SQVTM, ANQGSEA. The CDR3 is made up of 12 amino acids. V gave up 5 bases and J gave up 4 bases; unmatched junction bases: 5. The CDR3 DNA reads TGCAGCGTTTTACAGGGACAGTACGAGCAGTACTTC. As protein: CSVLQGQYEQYF.

The chain joins TRBV5-1 to TRBJ2-7; 8 bases align to TRBD1. The V and J ends lost 5 bases and 5 bases, in that order; junction bases with no gene match: 9. This CDR3 is built from 14 residues. CDR1 is SGHRS, CDR2 YFSETQ, per germline. DNA for the CDR3: TGCGCCAGCAGTATGCAGGGGGCGGGCGACGAGCAGTACGTC. This gives the protein CASSMQGAGDEQYV.